This entry concerns a single TCR beta chain. CDR1 SNHLY and CDR2 FYNNEI come from the germline V gene. The CDR3 runs to 16 residues. The data were taken from a study of T cells expressing NK-cell markers. From the 5' RACE reads, TCRdb lists one entry per CDR3 protein and no DNA. Its table records about 380,000 distinct CDR3 sequences. The clonotype comes from a man aged 18-75 years in good health. The sequenced sample was blood T cells: a sorted CD56 or NKG2C T cell subset, CD4+ or CD8+ T cells, or bulk PBMC T cells (not recorded which). The chain couples TRBV2 to TRBJ2-7; TCRdb's D gene call, TRBD1, goes unchecked for lack of DNA. This CDR3 is CASRVREQGAQDEQYF.